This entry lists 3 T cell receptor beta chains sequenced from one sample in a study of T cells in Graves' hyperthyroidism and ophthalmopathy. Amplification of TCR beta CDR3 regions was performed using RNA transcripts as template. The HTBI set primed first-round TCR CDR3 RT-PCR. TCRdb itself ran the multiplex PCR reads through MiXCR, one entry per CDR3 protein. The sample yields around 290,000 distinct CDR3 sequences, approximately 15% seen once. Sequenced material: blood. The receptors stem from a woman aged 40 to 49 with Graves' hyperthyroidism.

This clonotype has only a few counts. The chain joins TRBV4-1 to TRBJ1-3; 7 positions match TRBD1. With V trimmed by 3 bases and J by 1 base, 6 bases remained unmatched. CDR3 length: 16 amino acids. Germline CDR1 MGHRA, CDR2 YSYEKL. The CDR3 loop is CASSHPTGESGNTIYF. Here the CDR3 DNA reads TGCGCCAGCAGCCACCCTACAGGGGAATCTGGAAACACCATATATTTT.

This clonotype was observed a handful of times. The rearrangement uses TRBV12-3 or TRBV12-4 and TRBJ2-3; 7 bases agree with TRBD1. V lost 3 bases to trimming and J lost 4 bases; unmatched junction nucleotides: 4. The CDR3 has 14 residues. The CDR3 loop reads CASSFDRVADTQYF. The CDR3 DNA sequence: TGTGCCAGCAGTTTTGACAGGGTGGCAGATACGCAGTATTTT.

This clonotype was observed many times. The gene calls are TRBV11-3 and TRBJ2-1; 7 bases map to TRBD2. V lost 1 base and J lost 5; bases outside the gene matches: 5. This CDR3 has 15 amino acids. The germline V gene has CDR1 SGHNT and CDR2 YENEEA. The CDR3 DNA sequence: TGTGCCAGCAGCTTAGGGGCTAGCGGCAACAATGAGCAGTTCTTC. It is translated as CASSLGASGNNEQFF.